The 24 T cell receptor beta chains reported below all come from one sample, sequenced in a study of cytomegalovirus exposure and HLA in healthy donors. 60 Vbeta and 13 Jbeta primers were used in PCR. Repertoires were generated with immunoSEQ multiplex PCR, while TCRdb's copy carries only in-frame clones and drops some. The sample has about 190,000 clones, about 85% seen once; the top ten hold about 1.4%. Material: PBMCs. The receptors were sampled from a woman aged 50 to 65 in good health and CMV-seronegative.

The chain recombines TRBV28 with TRBJ2-3; D remains ambiguous. V lost 5 bases to trimming and J lost 7 bases, with 13 bases between them. The CDR3 is 13 residues long. Per germline, CDR1 MDHEN and CDR2 SYDVKM. Here the CDR3 reads CASSENPSNTQYF. The CDR3 DNA reads TGTGCCAGCAGTGAGAACCCCTCCAATACGCAGTATTTT.

With respect to this clone: Other DNA variants within this sample encode the same CDR3. The rearrangement uses TRBV7-2 and TRBJ2-7; D is ambiguous. The CDR3 covers 14 residues. V lost 0 bases to trimming and J lost 1 base, with 7 bases between them. CDR1 SGHTA and CDR2 FQGNSA come from the germline V gene. CDR3 DNA sequence: TGTGCCAGCAGCTTAGCGGGCAGTTCCTACGAGCAGTACTTC. Protein: CASSLAGSSYEQYF.

The chain has TRBV14 and TRBJ1-2; 7 bases map to TRBD1. Trimming took 0 bases from V and 7 from J; bases not matched to a gene: 11. Germline-derived CDR1 and CDR2 are SGHDN and FVKESK. The CDR3 consists of 16 residues. CDR3 sequence: CASSQDLYTGDSGYTF. As DNA, the CDR3 is TGTGCCAGCAGCCAAGATTTGTATACAGGGGATAGTGGCTACACCTTC.

This chain uses TRBV11-2 with TRBJ1-2; 8 positions match TRBD1. CDR1 SGHAT and CDR2 FQNNGV come from the germline V gene. The trim removed 5 bases at V and 4 bases at J, leaving 3 bases unmatched. This CDR3 is built from 13 residues. The CDR3 DNA follows: TGTGCCAGCAGCCGGACAGGGATCTATGGCTACACCTTC. Translation gives CASSRTGIYGYTF.

This chain joins TRBV9 and TRBJ2-7; 11 bases map to TRBD2. Germline values: CDR1 SGDLS, CDR2 YYNGEE. The CDR3 is made up of 16 amino acids. Losses at the gene ends were 4 bases for V and 3 bases for J; bases not matched to a gene: 9. The CDR3 protein is CASSPTTSGEFYEQYF. The CDR3 DNA sequence: TGTGCCAGCAGCCCTACGACTAGCGGGGAGTTCTACGAGCAGTACTTC.

This clone was detected only once. This sequence joins TRBV28 and TRBJ1-2, with D tentatively TRBD1 (6 bases). Germline V gene data show CDR1 as MDHEN and CDR2 as SYDVKM. The CDR3 has 14 amino acids. V lost 5 bases, J lost 8 bases, and 18 bases lay in between. The CDR3 spells CASSERQQQGGYTF. CDR3 DNA sequence: TGTGCCAGCAGTGAGCGACAGCAGCAGGGGGGCTACACCTTC.

This clone appeared once. The V and J genes are TRBV13 and TRBJ2-7; 7 bases align to TRBD2. The CDR3 is 17 amino acids. The V segment lost 0 bases and the J segment 3 bases; nucleotides outside the gene matches: 11. Germline CDR1 PRHDT, CDR2 FYEKMQ (reference sequence). The CDR3 loop is CASSLGGRAPTNYEQYF. As DNA, the CDR3 is TGTGCCAGCAGCTTAGGAGGGAGGGCCCCAACGAACTACGAGCAGTACTTC.

This clone was recorded a few times. The chain recombines TRBV19 with TRBJ2-7; 9 bases are shared with TRBD2. The germline V gene encodes CDR1 LNHDA and CDR2 SQIVND (reference sequence). With 5 bases clipped from V and 7 bases from J, the junction kept 15 bases outside the gene matches. The CDR3 is 16 residues long. The CDR3 is CASSRTHSGLAEEQYF. The CDR3 region has the DNA TGTGCCAGTAGTCGGACCCACTCGGGACTAGCCGAAGAGCAGTACTTC. The whole variable domain, filled in from reference TRBV19 and TRBJ2-7, reads DGGITQSPKYLFRKEGQNVTLSCEQNLNHDAMYWYRQDPGQGLRLIYYSQIVNDFQKGDIAEGYSVSREKKESFPLTVTSAQKNPTAFYLCASSRTHSGLAEEQYFGPGTRLTVT.

The J gene is TRBJ2-1, the V gene TRBV4-3; D remains ambiguous. The CDR3 loop spans 14 amino acids. Looked up from germline, CDR1 is LGHNA and CDR2 is YSLEER. With 0 bases removed from V and 4 bases from J, the gap between germline ends came to 7 bases. The CDR3 region has the DNA TGCGCCAGCAGCCAAGAGTGGCCTTACAATGAGCAGTTCTTC. Amino acid sequence: CASSQEWPYNEQFF.

This chain connects TRBV5-1 to TRBJ2-3; a weak D match, TRBD1 (6 bases). The CDR3 has 15 residues. Deletions cut 6 bases from V and 0 bases from J, with 14 bases between. Germline V gene data show CDR1 as SGHRS and CDR2 as YFSETQ. This CDR3 reads CASTRDTPSTDTQYF. As DNA, the CDR3 is TGCGCCAGCACCCGGGACACCCCTAGCACAGATACGCAGTATTTT.

The chain carries TRBV19 and TRBJ1-5; the match to TRBD1 covers 7 bases. The junction had 20 bases not matched to a gene; V was cut back by 3 bases and J by 0 bases. Looked up from germline, CDR1 is LNHDA and CDR2 is SQIVND (reference sequence). The CDR3 contains 21 residues. CDR3 protein: CASSIRIWGEGAEHSNQPQHF. DNA for the CDR3: TGTGCCAGTAGTATTAGGATATGGGGTGAGGGGGCCGAACATAGCAATCAGCCCCAGCATTTT. The full variable domain, with the rest looked up from reference TRBV19 and TRBJ1-5, is DGGITQSPKYLFRKEGQNVTLSCEQNLNHDAMYWYRQDPGQGLRLIYYSQIVNDFQKGDIAEGYSVSREKKESFPLTVTSAQKNPTAFYLCASSIRIWGEGAEHSNQPQHFGDGTRLSIL.

The V gene is TRBV4-1, the J gene TRBJ1-5; 7 positions match TRBD1. Germline lookup yields CDR1 MGHRA and CDR2 YSYEKL. The CDR3 length is 15 residues. V shed 1 base, J shed 7 bases, and the junction held 7 bases outside the gene matches. The CDR3, as DNA: TGCGCCAGCAGCCAAGGGGACAGTGTGGTCCAGCCCCAGCATTTT. Protein product: CASSQGDSVVQPQHF.

This chain links TRBV7-8 with TRBJ1-2; a possible D gene is TRBD1 (6 bases). Deletions cut 4 bases from V and 13 bases from J, with 16 bases between. The CDR3 length is 12 residues. The germline CDR1 and CDR2 sequences are SGHVS and FQNEAQ. CDR3 residues: CASSSWDPGATF. The CDR3 DNA reads as TGTGCCAGCAGCTCCTGGGATCCAGGGGCCACCTTC.

This clone occurred a few times. This chain links TRBV5-6 with TRBJ1-2, with 10 nucleotides matching TRBD1. CDR1 is SGHDT, CDR2 YYEEEE, per germline. The trim removed 4 bases at V and 4 bases at J, leaving 7 bases unmatched. The CDR3 contains 15 residues. Here the CDR3 DNA reads TGTGCCAGCAGCCCGGGGACAGGGGCTCGCTATGGCTACACCTTC. Its translation: CASSPGTGARYGYTF.

The chain carries TRBV5-1 and TRBJ1-2; tentative D call: TRBD1 (6 bases). The germline V gene has CDR1 SGHRS and CDR2 YFSETQ. The CDR3 is 13 residues long. V lost 0 bases and J lost 6, with 9 bases in between. The CDR3 loop is CASSLATGNGYTF. CDR3 bases: TGCGCCAGCAGCTTGGCCACAGGGAATGGCTACACCTTC.

For this clone: A junction boundary mismatches the germline segment, possibly from a read error. The rearrangement joins TRBV7-9 to TRBJ2-7; the match to TRBD1 covers 7 bases. From germline, CDR1 is SEHNR and CDR2 FQNEAQ (reference sequence). There are 13 residues in the CDR3. CDR3 in DNA: TGTTCCAGCAGCCCAGGGGGAATAGGCGAGCAGTACTTC. Translation gives CSSSPGGIGEQYF.

For this clone: An end of the junction differs from the germline gene, which may be a read error. This chain uses TRBV28 with TRBJ2-7; TRBD1 agrees at 11 bases. The CDR3 loop spans 12 amino acids. From germline, CDR1 is MDHEN and CDR2 SYDVKM. The CDR3 DNA follows: TGTGCCAGCAGCCGATGGGACAGGGGGATCTTCTTC. Amino acid sequence: CASSRWDRGIFF. Drawing the rest from reference TRBV28 and TRBJ2-7, the complete variable domain is DVKVTQSSRYLVKRTGEKVFLECVQDMDHENMFWYRQDPGLGLRLIYFSYDVKMKEKGDIPEGYSVSREKKERFSLILESASTNQTSMYLCASSRWDRGIFFGPGTRLTVT.

The chain links TRBV11-2 to TRBJ2-5, with D possibly TRBD2 on 5 matching bases. V gave up 5 bases and J gave up 5 bases, with 18 bases separating them. CDR1 is SGHAT, CDR2 FQNNGV, per germline. CDR3 length equals 15 residues. This CDR3 reads CASSKLLPTGETQYF. The CDR3 DNA sequence: TGTGCCAGCAGCAAGCTGCTGCCGACGGGGGAGACCCAGTACTTC.

The rearrangement joins TRBV14 to TRBJ2-7; possibly TRBD2 for D (5 bases). The CDR3 extends over 13 amino acids. Trimming left V 1 base short and J 5 bases short, with 9 bases between. In germline, CDR1 is SGHDN, CDR2 FVKESK. The chain's CDR3 is CASSQGLAHEQYF. For the CDR3, the DNA is TGTGCCAGCAGCCAAGGGCTAGCTCACGAGCAGTACTTC.

The rearrangement uses TRBV28 and TRBJ2-2; a weak D match, TRBD2 (5 bases). Germline lookup yields CDR1 MDHEN and CDR2 SYDVKM. V was clipped by 5 bases and J by 7 bases, with 14 bases between them. This CDR3 spans 14 amino acids. The CDR3 coding sequence is TGTGCCAGCAGTACTATCGGGAAAGGCGGGGAGCTGTTTTTT. Translation: CASSTIGKGGELFF.

This clone was found once. V and J are TRBV11-2 and TRBJ1-1; no clear D gene. V was pared by 3 bases and J by 1 base, with 12 bases between. The CDR3 sequence is 15 residues long. Germline V gene sequence: CDR1 SGHAT, CDR2 FQNNGV. CDR3 loop: CASSFSRNSNTEAFF. The CDR3 bases are TGTGCCAGCAGCTTTTCGCGAAATTCGAACACTGAAGCTTTCTTT.

This chain's CDR3 is CATSRDRGFLLSPLHF. CDR3 in DNA: TGTGCCACCAGCAGAGATCGGGGGTTTCTGCTTTCACCCCTCCACTTT. The chain couples TRBV15 to TRBJ1-6, with D tentatively TRBD1 (5 bases). Trimming left V 0 bases short and J 9 bases short, with 15 bases between. This CDR3 is built from 16 residues. Germline values: CDR1 LNHNV, CDR2 YYDKDF (reference sequence).

J is TRBJ2-5 and V is TRBV5-1; D perhaps matches TRBD2 (6 bases). The CDR3 has 19 residues. Germline V CDR1 and CDR2: SGHRS, YFSETQ. Trimming removed 4 bases at V and 2 bases at J, with 27 bases between. CDR3 in amino acids: CASSALLSPRGDNQETQYF. The CDR3 DNA follows: TGCGCCAGCAGCGCTCTACTTTCCCCGCGGGGAGACAATCAAGAGACCCAGTACTTC.

V is TRBV28 and J is TRBJ2-7; 10 bases line up with TRBD1. The CDR3 runs 15 residues. Per the germline V gene, CDR1 is MDHEN and CDR2 is SYDVKM. V lost 3 bases, J lost 2 bases, and 4 bases stayed unmatched. CDR3 protein: CASSLPGTGAYEQYF. CDR3 in DNA: TGTGCCAGCAGTTTGCCCGGGACAGGGGCCTACGAGCAGTACTTC.